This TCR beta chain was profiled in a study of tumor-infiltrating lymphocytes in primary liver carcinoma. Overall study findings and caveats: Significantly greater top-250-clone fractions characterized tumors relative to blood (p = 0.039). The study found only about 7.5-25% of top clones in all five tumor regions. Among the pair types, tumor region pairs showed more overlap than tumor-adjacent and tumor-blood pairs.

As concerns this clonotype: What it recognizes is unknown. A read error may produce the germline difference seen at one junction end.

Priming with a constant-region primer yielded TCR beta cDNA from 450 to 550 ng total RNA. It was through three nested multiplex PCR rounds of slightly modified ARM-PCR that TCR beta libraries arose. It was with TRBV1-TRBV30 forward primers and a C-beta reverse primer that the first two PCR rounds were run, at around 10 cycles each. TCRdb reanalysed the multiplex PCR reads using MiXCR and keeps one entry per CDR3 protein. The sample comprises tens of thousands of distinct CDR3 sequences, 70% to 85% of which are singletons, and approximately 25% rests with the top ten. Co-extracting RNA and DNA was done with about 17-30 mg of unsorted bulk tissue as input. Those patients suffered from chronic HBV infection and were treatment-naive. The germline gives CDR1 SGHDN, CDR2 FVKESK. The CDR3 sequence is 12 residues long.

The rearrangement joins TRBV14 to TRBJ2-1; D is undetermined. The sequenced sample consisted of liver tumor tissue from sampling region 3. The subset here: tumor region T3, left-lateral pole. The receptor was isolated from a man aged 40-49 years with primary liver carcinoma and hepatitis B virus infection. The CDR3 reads CASSRFYNERFF. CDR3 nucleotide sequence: TGTGCCAGCAGCCGATTCTACAATGAGCGGTTCTTC.